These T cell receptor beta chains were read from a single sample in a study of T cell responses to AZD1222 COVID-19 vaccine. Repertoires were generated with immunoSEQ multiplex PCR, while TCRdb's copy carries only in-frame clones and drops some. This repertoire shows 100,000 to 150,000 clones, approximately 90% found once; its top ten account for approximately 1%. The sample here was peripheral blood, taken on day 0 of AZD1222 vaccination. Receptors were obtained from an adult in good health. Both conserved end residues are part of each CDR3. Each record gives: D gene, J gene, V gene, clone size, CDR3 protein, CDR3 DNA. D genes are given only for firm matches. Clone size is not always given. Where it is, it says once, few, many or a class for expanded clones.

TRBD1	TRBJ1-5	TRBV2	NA	CASSDRGLRQPQHF	TGTGCCAGCAGCGACAGGGGGCTCAGGCAGCCCCAGCATTTT
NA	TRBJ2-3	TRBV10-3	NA	CAISGDWRPSTDTQYF	TGTGCCATCAGTGGGGATTGGCGGCCAAGCACAGATACGCAGTATTTT
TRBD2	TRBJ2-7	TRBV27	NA	CATRPGGEVSYEQYF	TGTGCCACCAGACCTGGGGGGGAGGTGTCCTACGAGCAGTACTTC
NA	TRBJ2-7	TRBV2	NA	CASSLGLSYEQYF	TGTGCCAGCAGTCTAGGTCTATCCTACGAGCAGTACTTC
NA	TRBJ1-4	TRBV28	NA	CASSPAPGGRLFF	TGTGCCAGCAGTCCCGCTCCTGGGGGCAGACTGTTTTTT
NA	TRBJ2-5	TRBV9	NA	CASSVAVGSETQYF	TGTGCCAGCAGCGTAGCAGTGGGGAGTGAGACCCAGTACTTC
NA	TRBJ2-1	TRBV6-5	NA	CASTARLSSYNEQFF	TGTGCCAGCACAGCGCGGTTGAGCTCCTACAATGAGCAGTTCTTC
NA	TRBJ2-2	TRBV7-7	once	CASSLGWGADAGELFF	TGTGCTAGCAGCTTAGGGTGGGGAGCCGACGCCGGGGAGCTGTTTTTT
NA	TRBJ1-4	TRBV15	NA	CATSRDRQGNEKLFF	TGTGCCACCAGCAGAGATCGTCAGGGAAACGAAAAACTGTTTTTT
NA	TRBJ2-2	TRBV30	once	CAWSVLGVELFF	TGTGCCTGGAGTGTACTCGGGGTGGAGCTGTTTTTT
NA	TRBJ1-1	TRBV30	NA	CAWSPARSEAFF	TGTGCCTGGAGCCCAGCTCGGTCGGAAGCTTTCTTT
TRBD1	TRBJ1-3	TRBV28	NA	CASRLTGNGNTIYF	TGTGCCAGCAGATTGACAGGGAACGGAAACACCATATATTTT
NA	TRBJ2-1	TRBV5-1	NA	CASSHKIFNNEQFF	TGCGCCAGCAGCCATAAGATCTTCAACAATGAGCAGTTCTTC
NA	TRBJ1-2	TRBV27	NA	CASSLRPERSYGYTF	TGTGCCAGCAGTTTACGCCCGGAGCGGAGCTATGGCTACACCTTC
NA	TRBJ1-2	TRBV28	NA	CASSRGTGGYGGYTF	TGTGCCAGCAGCCGGGGGACGGGGGGCTACGGCGGCTACACCTTC
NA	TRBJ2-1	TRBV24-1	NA	CATSDLTHNEQFF	TGTGCCACCAGTGATCTAACCCACAATGAGCAGTTCTTC
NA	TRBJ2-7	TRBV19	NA	CASSVTDAAHEQYF	TGTGCCAGTAGTGTGACGGACGCGGCCCACGAGCAGTACTTC
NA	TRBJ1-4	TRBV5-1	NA	CASSLAGGEKLFF	TGCGCCAGCAGCTTGGCCGGGGGTGAAAAACTGTTTTTT
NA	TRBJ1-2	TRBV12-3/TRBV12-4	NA	CASSGLNYGYTF	TGTGCCAGCAGTGGACTAAACTATGGCTACACCTTC
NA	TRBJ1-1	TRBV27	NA	CASTSGSSAFF	TGTGCCAGCACCTCAGGGTCTTCCGCTTTCTTT
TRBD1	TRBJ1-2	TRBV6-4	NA	CASSPTGEYGYTF	TGTGCCAGCAGTCCTACAGGGGAGTATGGCTACACCTTC
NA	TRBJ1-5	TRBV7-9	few	CASSGRVLVGNQPQHF	TGTGCCAGCAGCGGCCGGGTCCTAGTTGGCAATCAGCCCCAGCATTTT